This T cell receptor beta chain was sequenced for a study of CD8 T cells in ankylosing spondylitis. From the 5' RACE reads, TCRdb called clonotypes with MiXCR, one entry per CDR3 protein. Among hundreds of thousands of distinct CDR3 sequences listed, less than 25% were seen once. The sequence was obtained from a female donor with ankylosing spondylitis or in good health (not recorded which). The specimen was blood, either unsorted or a sorted T cell fraction (not recorded which).

Written as DNA, the CDR3 is TGTGCCACCAGCAGGGGTCCGCAGCCCACAGATACGCAGTATTTT. It is translated as CATSRGPQPTDTQYF. The rearrangement uses TRBV15 and TRBJ2-3; D unresolved. Trimming pared 3 bases from V and 2 bases from J, leaving 12 bases between. The CDR3 loop spans 15 amino acids. From germline, CDR1 is LNHNV and CDR2 YYDKDF (reference sequence).